The present entry profiles one T cell receptor beta chain with its context. CDR1 is LNHNV, CDR2 YYDKDF, per germline (reference sequence). Germline trimming cut 0 bases from V and 4 bases from J; bases unmatched to any gene: 7. This CDR3 region has 16 residues. Donation came from healthy Caucasian individuals in Russia who were aged roughly 6 to 95. A sample-barcoded 5' primer and a J-beta primer mix were used in a second PCR of roughly 7 to 11 cycles. The template-switch adaptor was a 5' adaptor with 12 random nucleotides. It tagged each cDNA molecule. MiXCR was run by TCRdb on the 5' RACE reads, yielding one entry per CDR3 protein. The sample carries more than 1,400,000 distinct CDR3 sequences, approximately 42% recorded once. This specimen belongs to a study of blood T cells in healthy people across ages.

Sequenced: blood. The clonotype was recovered from a woman in her late teens or twenties in good health. The chain combines TRBV15 with TRBJ2-7; 9 nucleotides align to TRBD1. CDR3 sequence: CATSRDPGQGSYEQYF. The CDR3 DNA sequence: TGTGCCACCAGCAGAGATCCGGGACAGGGCTCGTACGAGCAGTACTTC.